This T cell receptor (beta chain) was documented in a study of long-term antiretroviral therapy in people with HIV. V dropped 2 bases and J dropped 1; count of bases not matched to a gene: 1. Germline values: CDR1 LGHNA, CDR2 YSLEER. The CDR3 runs 14 residues. The United States was where all participants with HIV were treated. Samples were assayed with immunoSEQ v3.0 at survey level. Some clones are missing from TCRdb's copy, which holds only in-frame ones; the method was immunoSEQ multiplex PCR. The profile shows around 25,000 clones, 65% to 90% of them singletons. This sequence originates from a woman between 18 and 30 years old with HIV. This sequence joins TRBV4-3 and TRBJ1-1; 7 bases align to TRBD1. The input for sequencing was unsorted PBMCs, taken at the start of antiretroviral therapy, before treatment. The CDR3 protein is CASSQWTGNTEAFF. The DNA of the CDR3 is TGCGCCAGCAGCCAATGGACAGGGAACACTGAAGCTTTCTTT.